The 18 T cell receptor beta chains given below trace back to one sample, sequenced in a study of CD8 T cells in ankylosing spondylitis (dated by TCRdb to the late 2010s). The receptor library was made with 5' RACE. Instrument on record: Illumina HiSeq 2500. The public reads were reprocessed in TCRdb via fastp at Q25 and MiXCR, keeping in-frame beta chains. CDR3 protein sequences are deduplicated, and each keeps its most common genes and DNA. Counted in this sample were about 150,000 distinct CDR3 sequences; under 45% of them appeared once. Over 12% of the sample is taken by the ten largest. The sequencing input was synovial fluid, either unsorted or a sorted T cell fraction (not recorded which). The receptor set was obtained from a male donor with ankylosing spondylitis.

V and J are TRBV6-2 or TRBV6-3 and TRBJ1-4; D call uncertain. This CDR3 is built from 16 residues. Germline assignment: CDR1 MNHEY and CDR2 SVGEGT. Trimming removed 2 bases from V and 0 bases from J, with 10 bases in between. CDR3 loop: CASSYGVAATNEKLFF. The DNA for the CDR3 is TGTGCCAGCAGTTACGGTGTCGCAGCAACTAATGAAAAACTGTTTTTT.

The J gene is TRBJ1-2, the V gene TRBV12-3 or TRBV12-4, with D perhaps matching TRBD1 (6 bases). The CDR3 consists of 14 residues. Trimming pared 5 bases from V and 8 bases from J, leaving 18 bases between. The DNA of the CDR3 is TGTGCCAGCAGTCTCTCCCACAGGGTGCGGGGCTACACCTTC. Translation: CASSLSHRVRGYTF.

This clonotype was detected only a few times. The chain uses TRBV28 and TRBJ1-1; no clear D gene. Germline assignment: CDR1 MDHEN and CDR2 SYDVKM. CDR3 length equals 11 residues. V shed 3 bases and J shed 4 bases, with 3 bases lying between them. In nucleotides, the CDR3 is TGTGCCAGCAGTTTTCCCACTGAAGCTTTCTTT. This sequence encodes CASSFPTEAFF.

This chain joins TRBV2 and TRBJ1-3; the D gene is possibly TRBD1 (5 bases). Trimming left V 8 bases short and J 0 bases short, with 8 bases between. CDR3 length equals 13 residues. The germline V gene encodes CDR1 SNHLY and CDR2 FYNNEI. CDR3 sequence reads: CASRTFSGNTIYF. CDR3 coding DNA: TGTGCCAGCCGGACATTCTCTGGAAACACCATATATTTT.

The chain combines TRBV13 with TRBJ2-7; D might be TRBD1 (5 bases). V gave up 5 bases and J gave up 5 bases, with 16 bases separating them. CDR3 length: 14 residues. Germline loops: CDR1 PRHDT, CDR2 FYEKMQ (reference sequence). As DNA, the CDR3 is TGTGCCAGCAGCCCCCCGGGCAGGGCGGACGAGCAGTACTTC. It yields the protein CASSPPGRADEQYF.

Judged by abundance, this clonotype is medium-sized (0.01 to 0.1%). The rearrangement uses TRBV10-3 and TRBJ2-7; 12 bases are a match to TRBD1. V gave up 4 bases and J gave up 5 bases; unmatched junction bases: 6. The CDR3 extends over 15 amino acids. Per germline, CDR1 ENHRY and CDR2 SYGVKD. CDR3 sequence reads: CAISAPGQGAHEQYF. CDR3 DNA sequence: TGTGCCATCAGTGCCCCGGGACAGGGGGCCCACGAGCAGTACTTC.

The rearrangement joins TRBV10-2 to TRBJ2-1, with D hard to call. This CDR3 has 12 residues. Germline V CDR1 and CDR2: WSHSY, SAAADI. V was clipped by 5 bases and J by 8 bases, with 10 bases between them. The CDR3 DNA reads TGCGCCAGCAGTAAGGGCCGGGATGAGCAGTTCTTC. This codes for CASSKGRDEQFF.

The V gene is TRBV4-2, the J gene TRBJ2-3; D remains unclear. The V end lost 0 bases, the J end lost 0 bases, and 7 bases lay between the germline ends. Germline CDR1 and CDR2: LGHNA and YNFKEQ. The CDR3 runs 15 residues. The CDR3 sequence: CASSQDLGSTDTQYF. CDR3 bases: TGTGCCAGCAGCCAAGACCTAGGAAGCACAGATACGCAGTATTTT.

The genes are TRBV3-1 and TRBJ2-1; TRBD2 aligns across 7 bases. The trim removed 1 base at V and 8 bases at J, leaving 11 bases unmatched. The CDR3 loop spans 16 amino acids. Per the germline V gene, CDR1 is LGHDT and CDR2 is YNNKEL (reference sequence). CDR3 residues: CASSQVGLAEGYEQFF. CDR3 sequence (DNA): TGTGCCAGCAGCCAAGTTGGTCTAGCGGAGGGGTATGAGCAGTTCTTC.

In regard to this clonotype: Because the CDR3 is missing its conserved closing phenylalanine or tryptophan, this is likely a read error. The genes are TRBV7-2 and TRBJ2-3; TRBD2 agrees at 15 bases. This CDR3 has 17 residues. In germline, CDR1 is SGHTA, CDR2 FQGNSA. The V segment lost 4 bases and the J segment 7 bases; nucleotides outside the gene matches: 9. The CDR3 DNA reads as TGTGCCAGCAGCTCCGGACTAGCGGGAGGGCCGGAAAATACGCAGTATATT. It yields the protein CASSSGLAGGPENTQYI.

This clonotype was detected only a few times. CDR3 sequence reads: CASSLGAGPYEQYF. The CDR3 region has the DNA TGTGCCAGCAGTTTAGGAGCGGGACCTTACGAGCAGTACTTC. The chain employs TRBV12-3 or TRBV12-4 and TRBJ2-7; TRBD2 aligns across 7 bases. The CDR3 is 14 amino acids. Germline trimming cut 1 base from V and 4 bases from J; bases unmatched to any gene: 4.

This chain joins TRBV12-3 or TRBV12-4 and TRBJ2-3, with unresolved D. V gave up 3 bases and J gave up 4 bases, with 14 bases separating them. The CDR3 spans 15 residues. CDR3 protein: CASSFGSPNSDTQYF. The CDR3 coding sequence is TGTGCCAGCAGTTTTGGTTCCCCGAATTCAGATACGCAGTATTTT.

This clonotype has only a few counts. The chain carries TRBV4-3 and TRBJ1-1; weak D call: TRBD1 (6 bases). Germline CDR1 is LGHNA and CDR2 is YSLEER. The CDR3 runs to 15 residues. V lost 3 bases to trimming and J lost 1 base, with 12 bases between them. The CDR3 DNA follows: TGCGCCAGCAGCCAGGGGGGCAGGGGGAACACTGAAGCTTTCTTT. This encodes CASSQGGRGNTEAFF.

The chain carries TRBV5-1 and TRBJ2-1; TRBD2 aligns across 12 bases. J gave up 9 bases and V 4 bases, and 11 bases lay outside the gene matches. CDR1 is SGHRS and CDR2 is YFSETQ in the germline V gene. The CDR3 covers 16 residues. This chain's CDR3 is CASSMPSGRAVGEQFF. CDR3 nucleotides: TGCGCCAGCAGCATGCCTAGCGGGAGGGCGGTTGGTGAGCAGTTCTTC.

The chain employs TRBV28 and TRBJ2-3; TRBD2 agrees at 8 bases. The CDR3 runs 16 residues. CDR1 and CDR2 from the germline V gene are MDHEN and SYDVKM. Unmatched junction bases numbered 7, after V lost 1 base and J lost 4 bases. CDR3 sequence (DNA): TGTGCCAGCAGTTTATATGAGCGGGAGTTCTCAGATACGCAGTATTTT. Its translation is CASSLYEREFSDTQYF.

The V call is TRBV7-8, the J call TRBJ2-1, with 11 bases aligning to TRBD2. This CDR3 is built from 17 residues. CDR1 and CDR2 (germline): SGHVS, FQNEAQ. J was trimmed by 3 bases and V by 1 base; bases with no gene match: 5. The CDR3 coding sequence is TGTGCCAGCAGCTTAGGTCTAGCGGGAGGAGTCTACAATGAGCAGTTCTTC. Residues: CASSLGLAGGVYNEQFF.

This clonotype appeared a few times. The chain employs TRBV20-1 and TRBJ2-1; D perhaps matches TRBD1 (6 bases). V was pared by 5 bases and J by 3 bases, with 17 bases between. Germline CDR1 is DFQATT and CDR2 is SNEGSKA (reference sequence). The CDR3 is 15 amino acids. CDR3 nucleotides: TGCAGTGCTTCCGTTACAGGGAGAGACTACAATGAGCAGTTCTTC. Residues: CSASVTGRDYNEQFF.

This clonotype occurred once. The chain couples TRBV20-1 to TRBJ2-5, with TRBD2 matching over 7 bases. CDR1 DFQATT and CDR2 SNEGSKA come from the germline V gene (reference sequence). The CDR3 covers 14 residues. V dropped 6 bases and J dropped 2; count of bases not matched to a gene: 9. The CDR3 sequence: CSARPGGGQETQYF. The CDR3, as DNA: TGCAGTGCCCGGCCTGGGGGAGGGCAAGAGACCCAGTACTTC.